This T cell receptor (beta chain) was sequenced during a study of T cell repertoires in cytomegalovirus infection. The overall study: Recently described HLA-C-restricted plus well-studied HLA-B-restricted CMV epitopes were used. Study-wide findings and caveats: The ex vivo response was dominated by HLA-C-restricted CMV-specific TCR beta clonotypes. The cumulative frequency of public TCR beta families distinguished individuals who carried CMV together with the relevant HLA.

Germline V gives CDR1 MGHRA, CDR2 YSYEKL. This CDR3 spans 16 amino acids. Trimming removed 1 base from V and 3 bases from J; junction bases left unmatched: 4. A word on this clonotype: Its specificity is not known.

From the reads, TCRdb called clonotypes with MiXCR, one entry per CDR3 protein. The table has around 430,000 distinct CDR3 sequences, about 42% seen once. The V gene is TRBV4-1, the J gene TRBJ2-4; 9 bases map to TRBD1. Specimen: cultured PBMCs, collected from culture after CMV antigen stimulation. This clonotype was obtained from a human donor in good health (CMV status not recorded). Some clones in this sample may be carry-over from other donors' samples. CDR3 in amino acids: CASSQGSGQGKNIQYF. CDR3 nucleotide sequence: TGCGCCAGCAGCCAAGGATCGGGACAGGGCAAAAACATTCAGTACTTC.